The 20 T cell receptor beta chains below come from one sample, sequenced in a study of tumor-infiltrating lymphocytes in primary liver carcinoma (dated by TCRdb to between 2016 and 2019). Without any cell sorting, total RNA and DNA were co-extracted from approximately 20-30 mg of bulk tissue using the AllPrep DNA/RNA mini kit. The sequencing machine was an Illumina HiSeq 2500. Starting from around 520 ng total RNA, TCRbeta-specific cDNA was produced by reverse transcription with a constant-region primer and ProtoScript II reverse transcriptase. Construction of the TCRbeta libraries relied on three nested rounds of multiplex PCR, following a slightly modified ARM-PCR procedure. Multiplex TRBV1-TRBV30 forward primers and a Cbeta reverse primer were used in the first two PCR rounds, each of which was run for 10 to 11 cycles. TCRdb passed the public sequencing reads through fastp at Q25 and MiXCR, retaining productive beta sequences. Entries are consolidated by CDR3 protein sequence, retaining the most common genes and DNA. Within this sample are around 99,000 distinct CDR3 sequences, with around 68% of them counted one time only. The top ten constitute around 27% of the sample.

The sequencing sample was made of tumor-adjacent normal liver tissue. These receptors were obtained from a man aged 35 to 55 with primary liver carcinoma and hepatitis B virus infection.

The CDR3 loop reads CASSLGNGGDYEQYF. CDR3 nucleotides: TGTGCCAGCAGTTTAGGTAATGGGGGTGACTACGAGCAGTACTTC. The chain combines TRBV28 with TRBJ2-7; either TRBD1 or TRBD2 may supply D (5 bases each). Trimming removed 2 bases from V and 3 bases from J, with 14 bases in between. This CDR3 is built from 15 residues. From germline, CDR1 is MDHEN and CDR2 SYDVKM.

Notes on this clonotype: Mismatch with germline at one junction end may stem from a read error. CDR3 bases: TGTGCTAGTAGCTTGGTGGGGAATGTGCAGTTCTTC. Translation: CASSLVGNVQFF. The chain carries TRBV11-3 and TRBJ2-1; D is uncertain. Germline V gene lookup returns CDR1 SGHNT and CDR2 YENEEA. The CDR3 is 12 residues long.

The chain couples TRBV12-3 or TRBV12-4 to TRBJ2-7; TRBD2 agrees at 11 bases. Losses at the gene ends were 2 bases for V and 9 bases for J; bases not matched to a gene: 12. The CDR3 runs to 16 residues. The CDR3 is CASSLLAGGLPYGQYF. As DNA, the CDR3 is TGTGCCAGCAGTTTATTAGCGGGAGGGCTTCCCTATGGGCAGTACTTC.

In this sample, this clonotype turned up once. Mismatch with germline at one junction end may stem from a read error. The gene calls are TRBV29-1 and TRBJ2-7; perhaps TRBD2 as D (5 bases). The germline V gene has CDR1 SQVTM and CDR2 ANQGSEA. CDR3 length equals 12 residues. The CDR3 here is CSVGNRESEHYF. In DNA, the CDR3 is TGCAGCGTTGGGAATAGGGAGAGCGAGCACTACTTC.

A word on this clonotype: This may be a read error, as it is one base from a much larger clone. This chain links TRBV30 with TRBJ2-2; 7 bases agree with TRBD1. Losses at the gene ends were 2 bases for V and 8 bases for J; bases not matched to a gene: 8. The germline V gene encodes CDR1 GTSNPN and CDR2 SVGIG (reference sequence). The CDR3 loop spans 14 amino acids. The CDR3 DNA sequence: TGTGCCTGGAGTAAGGGGGCTTGGGAGGGGGAGCTGTTTTTT. Amino acids: CAWSKGAWEGELFF. Based on the CDR3 plus reference TRBV30 and TRBJ2-2, the full variable domain is SQTIHQWPATLVQPVGSPLSLECTVEGTSNPNLYWYRQAAGRGLQLLFYSVGIGQISSEVPQNLSASRPQDRQFILSSKKLLLSDSGFYLCAWSKGAWEGELFFGEGSRLTVL.

Note on this clonotype: No conserved phenylalanine or tryptophan is present at the end of the CDR3, so a read error is the likely explanation. The DNA is omitted, as the CDR3 cannot be located on it reliably, and the CDR3 follows TCRdb's listing. The CDR3 reads CASRGNHQNTGELFS. This sequence joins TRBV6-5 and TRBJ2-2. Germline V gene data show CDR1 as MNHEY and CDR2 as SVGAGI. Ends included, the CDR3 has 15 residues.

This clonotype has just a few counts. This may be a read error, as it is one base from a much larger clone. The chain combines TRBV6-5 with TRBJ1-4, with D possibly TRBD1 on 6 matching bases. The CDR3 length is 14 residues. V was trimmed by 8 bases and J by 3 bases, leaving 13 bases between them. CDR1 and CDR2 from the germline V gene are MNHEY and SVGAGI. As DNA, the CDR3 is TGTGCCAGCTGGGGTGACAGGCCTAATGAAAAACTGTTTTTT. As protein: CASWGDRPNEKLFF.

A remark on this clonotype: This may be a read error, as it is one base from a much larger clone. V is TRBV9 and J is TRBJ1-6, with D possibly TRBD1 on 5 matching bases. Germline CDR1 SGDLS, CDR2 YYNGEE. The CDR3 has 17 amino acids. As DNA, the CDR3 is TGTGCCAGCAGCGTAGGTGATTTTGGGGCCGACAATTCACCCCTCCTCTTT. Translating it yields CASSVGDFGADNSPLLF.

The chain couples TRBV7-9 to TRBJ2-7, with TRBD1 matching 7 bases. Trimming at V came to 4 bases and at J to 6 bases, leaving 12 bases not matched to a gene. This CDR3 is built from 15 residues. CDR1 is SEHNR and CDR2 is FQNEAQ in the germline V gene (reference sequence). Here the CDR3 DNA reads TGTGCCAGCAGCTCCGGTGGGACAGATACCTGCGAGCAGTACTTC. Translated, it gives CASSSGGTDTCEQYF.

In the case of this clonotype: This may be a read error, as it is one base from a much larger clone. The CDR3 reads CAGRRGQANEKLFF. The CDR3 nucleotides read TGTGCCGGCAGGCGGGGACAGGCTAATGAAAAACTGTTTTTT. The gene calls are TRBV12-3 or TRBV12-4 and TRBJ1-4, with TRBD1 identical over 8 bases. The CDR3 is 14 amino acids.

Turning to this clonotype: A much larger clone differs by one base, so this may be a read error. The chain is built from TRBV10-2 and TRBJ1-2, with D possibly TRBD1 on 6 matching bases. Deletions cut 2 bases from V and 8 bases from J, with 18 bases between. CDR1 and CDR2 (germline): WSHSY, SAAADI. This CDR3 is built from 15 residues. The CDR3: CASSESSGGARGYTF. The CDR3 nucleotides read TGCGCCAGCAGTGAGAGCTCTGGGGGCGCGAGAGGCTACACCTTC.

As concerns this clonotype: The junction shows a germline mismatch at one end, possibly a read error. The chain recombines TRBV6-6 with TRBJ1-2, with TRBD1 as a possible D gene (5 bases). The CDR3 is made up of 11 amino acids. Germline loops: CDR1 MNHNY, CDR2 SVGAGI (reference sequence). CDR3 region: CASNYSQDYTF. In DNA form, the CDR3 reads TGTGCCAGCAATTACTCACAGGACTACACCTTC.

Only a few counts were recorded for this clonotype. A much larger clone differs from this one at a single base, so this may be a read error. The chain combines TRBV6-1 with TRBJ2-1; weak D call: TRBD2 (5 bases). The CDR3 has 13 residues. CDR1 is MNHNS, CDR2 SASEGT, per germline. V was pared by 6 bases and J by 6 bases, with 12 bases between. Written as DNA, the CDR3 is TGTGCCAGCAGGGGAGCAGGTGGCAATGAGCAGTTCTTC. Translating it yields CASRGAGGNEQFF.

This clonotype was seen only a few times. With a much larger clone just one base away, this may be a read error. The rearrangement links TRBV10-3 to TRBJ2-3, with D possibly TRBD1 on 6 matching bases. The CDR3 is 15 amino acids. Germline CDR1 ENHRY, CDR2 SYGVKD. Trimming took 5 bases from V and 1 from J, leaving 13 bases between them. CDR3 in amino acids: CAISKDSLGTDTQYF. For the CDR3, the DNA is TGTGCCATCAGTAAGGACAGCCTTGGCACAGATACGCAGTATTTT.

A note on this clonotype: The junction differs from germline at one of its ends, possibly a read error. This chain connects TRBV11-2 to TRBJ1-1, with TRBD1 matching over 7 bases. In germline, CDR1 is SGHAT, CDR2 FQNNGV. This CDR3 has 15 residues. As DNA, the CDR3 is TGTGTCAGCACCAGGAGACAGGGTGAATGGGCTGAAGCTTTCTTT. It is translated as CVSTRRQGEWAEAFF.

Concerning this clonotype itself: Germline is not matched at one junction end, which may reflect a read error. This chain links TRBV7-9 with TRBJ2-1, with TRBD2 matching 7 bases. CDR1 is SEHNR and CDR2 is FQNEAQ in the germline V gene (reference sequence). The CDR3 totals 15 residues. CDR3 bases: TGTGCCAGCAGCTTAGCGGGAGGGCGAGGTAATGAGCAGCTCTTC. This encodes CASSLAGGRGNEQLF.

This clonotype was seen a few times. This could be a read error, since a much larger clone is one nucleotide away. The genes are TRBV6-1 and TRBJ1-5; 7 nucleotides line up with TRBD1. Germline lookup yields CDR1 MNHNS and CDR2 SASEGT. V was pared by 8 bases and J by 6 bases, with 13 bases of the junction left unmatched. The CDR3 is 15 residues long. The chain's CDR3 is CASLTARAGGQPQHF. CDR3 coding DNA: TGTGCCAGCTTGACTGCCCGGGCAGGGGGTCAGCCCCAGCATTTT.

Comment on this clonotype: Sequence at one end of the junction differs from germline and may be a read error. V and J are TRBV10-1 and TRBJ2-7, with 11 nucleotides matching TRBD1. This CDR3 has 15 residues. Germline CDR1 WNHNN, CDR2 SYGVQD (reference sequence). CDR3 nucleotide sequence: TGCACCAGCTGTGAGTCGGGGACAGGGGGCTACGAGCAGTACTTC. Translated, it gives CTSCESGTGGYEQYF.

Of note for this clonotype: This clone may be a read error of a much larger clone one base away. The rearrangement links TRBV19 to TRBJ2-1; either TRBD1 or TRBD2 may supply D (5 bases each). Germline V lookup: CDR1 LNHDA, CDR2 SQIVND (reference sequence). The CDR3 consists of 15 residues. CDR3 DNA sequence: TGTGCCACTAGTATAATGAGGGGCCACCTCAATGAGCAGTTCTTC. Its protein is CATSIMRGHLNEQFF.

For the CDR3, the DNA is TGTGCCAGCAGTTCAAACTGGGCGGGAGGCGAGGGAAATGAGCAGTTCTTC. Amino acid sequence: CASSSNWAGGEGNEQFF. The chain links TRBV12-3 or TRBV12-4 to TRBJ2-1; TRBD2 aligns across 8 bases. V lost 4 bases, J lost 7 bases, and 15 bases stayed unmatched. The CDR3 sequence is 17 residues long.